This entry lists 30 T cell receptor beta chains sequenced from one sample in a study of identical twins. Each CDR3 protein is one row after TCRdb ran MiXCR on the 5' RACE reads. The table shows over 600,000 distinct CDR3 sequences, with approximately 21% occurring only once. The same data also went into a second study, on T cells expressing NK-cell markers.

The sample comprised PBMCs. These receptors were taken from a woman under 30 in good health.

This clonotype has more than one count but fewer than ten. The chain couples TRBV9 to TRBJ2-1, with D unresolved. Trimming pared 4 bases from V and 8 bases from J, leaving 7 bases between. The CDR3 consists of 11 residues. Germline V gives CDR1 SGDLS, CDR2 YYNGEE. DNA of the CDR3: TGTGCCAGCAGCAGGGCAGATGAGCAGTTCTTC. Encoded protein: CASSRADEQFF.

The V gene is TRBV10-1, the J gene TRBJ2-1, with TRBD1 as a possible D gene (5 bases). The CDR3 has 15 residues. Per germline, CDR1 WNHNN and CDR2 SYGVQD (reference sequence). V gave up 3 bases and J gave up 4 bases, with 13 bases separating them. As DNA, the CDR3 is TGCGCCAGCAGTGAAGGGGTTTCGATTTACAATGAGCAGTTCTTC. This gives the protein CASSEGVSIYNEQFF.

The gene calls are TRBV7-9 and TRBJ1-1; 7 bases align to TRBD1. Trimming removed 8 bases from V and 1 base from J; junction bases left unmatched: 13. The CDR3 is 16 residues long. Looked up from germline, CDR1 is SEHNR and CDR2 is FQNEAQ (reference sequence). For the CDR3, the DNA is TGTGCCAGCGGATCCTTCTCGGGACAGCCGAACACTGAAGCTTTCTTT. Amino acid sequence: CASGSFSGQPNTEAFF.

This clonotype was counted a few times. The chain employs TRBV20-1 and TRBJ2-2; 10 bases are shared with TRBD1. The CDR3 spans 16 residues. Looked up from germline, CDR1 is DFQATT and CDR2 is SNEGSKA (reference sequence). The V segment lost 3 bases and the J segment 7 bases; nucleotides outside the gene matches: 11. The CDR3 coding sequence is TGCAGTGCTAGGCCAACCGGGACAGGGGTCGGCGGGGAGCTGTTTTTT. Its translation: CSARPTGTGVGGELFF.

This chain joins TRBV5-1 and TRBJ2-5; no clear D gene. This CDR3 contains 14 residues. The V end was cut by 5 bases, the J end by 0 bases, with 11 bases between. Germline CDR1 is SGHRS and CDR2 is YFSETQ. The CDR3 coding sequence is TGCGCCAGCAGGAGACGACCAGACCAAGAGACCCAGTACTTC. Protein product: CASRRRPDQETQYF.

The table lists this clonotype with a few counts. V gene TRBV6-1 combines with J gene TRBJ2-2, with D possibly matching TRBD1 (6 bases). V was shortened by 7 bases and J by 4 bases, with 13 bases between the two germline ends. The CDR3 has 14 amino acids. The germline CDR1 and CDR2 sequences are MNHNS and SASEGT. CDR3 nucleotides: TGTGCCAGCAACACCCCGGACAGCACCGGGGAGCTGTTTTTT. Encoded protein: CASNTPDSTGELFF.

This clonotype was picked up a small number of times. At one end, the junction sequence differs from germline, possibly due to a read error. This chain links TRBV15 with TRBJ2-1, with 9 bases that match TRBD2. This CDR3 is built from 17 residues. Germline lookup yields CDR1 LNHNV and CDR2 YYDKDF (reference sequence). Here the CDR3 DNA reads TGTGCCACCAGCAGACGACTAGCGGCGCTCTCCGACAATGAGCAGTTCTTC. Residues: CATSRRLAALSDNEQFF.

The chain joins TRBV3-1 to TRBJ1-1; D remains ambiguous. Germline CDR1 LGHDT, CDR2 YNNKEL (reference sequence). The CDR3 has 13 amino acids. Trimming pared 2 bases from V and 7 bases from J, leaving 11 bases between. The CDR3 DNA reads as TGTGCCAGCAGCCAAAGGTTTTCCTATGAAGCTTTCTTT. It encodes CASSQRFSYEAFF.

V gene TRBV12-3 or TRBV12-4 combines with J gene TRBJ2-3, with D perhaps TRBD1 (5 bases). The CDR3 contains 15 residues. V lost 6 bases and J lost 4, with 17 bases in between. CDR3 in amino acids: CASSSHRSRADTQYF. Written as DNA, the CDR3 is TGTGCCAGCAGCTCCCACAGGTCTAGGGCAGATACGCAGTATTTT.

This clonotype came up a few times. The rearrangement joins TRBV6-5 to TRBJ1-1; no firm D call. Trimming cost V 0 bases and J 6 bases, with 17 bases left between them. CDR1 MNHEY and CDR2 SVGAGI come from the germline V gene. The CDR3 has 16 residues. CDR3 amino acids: CASSYSSGSGGPEAFF. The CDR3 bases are TGTGCCAGCAGTTACTCTTCGGGGTCCGGTGGCCCTGAAGCTTTCTTT.

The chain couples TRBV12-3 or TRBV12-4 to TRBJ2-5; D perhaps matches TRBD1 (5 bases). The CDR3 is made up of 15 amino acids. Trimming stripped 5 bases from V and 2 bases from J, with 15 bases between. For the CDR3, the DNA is TGTGCCAGCAGTCCCGCCGGACACCCGCAAGAGACCCAGTACTTC. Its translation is CASSPAGHPQETQYF.

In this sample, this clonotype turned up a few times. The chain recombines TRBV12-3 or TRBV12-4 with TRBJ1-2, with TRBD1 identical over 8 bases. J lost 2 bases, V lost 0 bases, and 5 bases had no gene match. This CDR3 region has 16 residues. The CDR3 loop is CASSLAPGGSNYGYTF. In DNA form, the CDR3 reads TGTGCCAGCAGTTTAGCCCCAGGGGGCTCGAACTATGGCTACACCTTC.

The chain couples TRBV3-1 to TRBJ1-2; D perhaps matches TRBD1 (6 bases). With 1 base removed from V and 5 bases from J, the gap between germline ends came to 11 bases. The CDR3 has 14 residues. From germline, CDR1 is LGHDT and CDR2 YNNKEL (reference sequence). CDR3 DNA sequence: TGTGCCAGCAGCCAAGGCGACAGGAGTTATGGCTACACCTTC. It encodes CASSQGDRSYGYTF.

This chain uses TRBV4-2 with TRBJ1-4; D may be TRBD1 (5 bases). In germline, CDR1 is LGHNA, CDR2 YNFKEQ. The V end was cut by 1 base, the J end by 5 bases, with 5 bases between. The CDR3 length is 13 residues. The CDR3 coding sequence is TGTGCCAGCAGCCAAGGGGGCAATGAAAAACTGTTTTTT. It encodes CASSQGGNEKLFF.

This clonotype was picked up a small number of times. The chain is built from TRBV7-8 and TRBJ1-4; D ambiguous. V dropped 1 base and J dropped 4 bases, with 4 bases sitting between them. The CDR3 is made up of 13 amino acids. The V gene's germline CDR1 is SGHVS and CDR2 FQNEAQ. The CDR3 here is CASSLGFNEKLFF. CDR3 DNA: TGTGCCAGCAGCTTAGGATTTAATGAAAAACTGTTTTTT.

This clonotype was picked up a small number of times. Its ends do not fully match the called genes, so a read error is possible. This CDR3 is CASSLEGRGSEQFF. The CDR3 DNA follows: TGTGCTAGCAGCTTAGAAGGACGGGGCAGTGAGCAGTTCTTC. The rearrangement links TRBV7-7 to TRBJ2-1; perhaps D is TRBD1 or TRBD2 (5 bases each). Germline loops: CDR1 SSHAT, CDR2 FNYEAQ (reference sequence). The CDR3 consists of 14 residues.

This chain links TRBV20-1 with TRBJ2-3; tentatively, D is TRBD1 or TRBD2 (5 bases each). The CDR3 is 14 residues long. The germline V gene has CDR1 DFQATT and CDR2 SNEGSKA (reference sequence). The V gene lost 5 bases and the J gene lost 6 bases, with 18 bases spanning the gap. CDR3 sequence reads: CSAPLWTGADTQYF. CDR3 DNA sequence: TGCAGTGCTCCGCTTTGGACCGGGGCCGATACGCAGTATTTT.

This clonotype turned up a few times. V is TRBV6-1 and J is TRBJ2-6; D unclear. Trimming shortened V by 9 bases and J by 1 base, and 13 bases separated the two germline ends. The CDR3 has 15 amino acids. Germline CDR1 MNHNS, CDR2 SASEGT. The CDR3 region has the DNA TGTGCCAGTATGACAAGCCCATCTGGGGCCAACGTCCTGACTTTC. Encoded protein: CASMTSPSGANVLTF.

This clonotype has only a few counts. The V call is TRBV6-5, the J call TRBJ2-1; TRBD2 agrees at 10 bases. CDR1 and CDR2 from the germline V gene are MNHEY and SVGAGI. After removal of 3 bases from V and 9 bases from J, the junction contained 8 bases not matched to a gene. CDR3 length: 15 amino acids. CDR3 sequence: CASSYNPSGRLEQFF. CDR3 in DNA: TGTGCCAGCAGTTATAACCCTAGCGGGAGACTTGAGCAGTTCTTC.

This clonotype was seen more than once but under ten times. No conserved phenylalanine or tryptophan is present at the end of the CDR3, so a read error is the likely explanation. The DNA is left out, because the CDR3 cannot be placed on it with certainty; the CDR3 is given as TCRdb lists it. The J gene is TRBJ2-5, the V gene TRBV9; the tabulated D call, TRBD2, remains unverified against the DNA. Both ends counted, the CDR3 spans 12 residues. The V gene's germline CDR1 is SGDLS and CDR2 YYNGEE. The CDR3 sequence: CASSVPKQGPSA.

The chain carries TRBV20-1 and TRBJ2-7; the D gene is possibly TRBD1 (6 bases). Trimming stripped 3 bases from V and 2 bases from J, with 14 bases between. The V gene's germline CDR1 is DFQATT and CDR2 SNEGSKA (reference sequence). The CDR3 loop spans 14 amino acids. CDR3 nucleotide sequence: TGCAGTGCTAGTGCCCCAGGGGCGGCCTACGAGCAGTACTTC. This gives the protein CSASAPGAAYEQYF.

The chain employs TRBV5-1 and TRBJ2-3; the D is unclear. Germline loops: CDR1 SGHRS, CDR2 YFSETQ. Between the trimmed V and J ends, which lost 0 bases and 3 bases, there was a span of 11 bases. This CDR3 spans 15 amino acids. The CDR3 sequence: CASSLVQAMTDTQYF. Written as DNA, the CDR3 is TGCGCCAGCAGCTTGGTTCAGGCTATGACAGATACGCAGTATTTT.

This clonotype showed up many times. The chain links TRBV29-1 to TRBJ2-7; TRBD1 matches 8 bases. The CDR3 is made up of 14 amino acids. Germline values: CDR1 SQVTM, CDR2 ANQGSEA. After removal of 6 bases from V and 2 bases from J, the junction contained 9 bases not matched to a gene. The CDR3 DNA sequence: TGCAGCGTCCCCCGGACAGGGAGAACCTACGAGCAGTACTTC. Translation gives CSVPRTGRTYEQYF.

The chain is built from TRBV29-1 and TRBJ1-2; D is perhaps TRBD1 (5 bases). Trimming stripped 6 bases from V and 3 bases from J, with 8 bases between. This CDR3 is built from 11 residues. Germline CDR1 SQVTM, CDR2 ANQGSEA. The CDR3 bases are TGCAGCGTCCCCAGGGACTATGGCTACACCTTC. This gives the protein CSVPRDYGYTF.

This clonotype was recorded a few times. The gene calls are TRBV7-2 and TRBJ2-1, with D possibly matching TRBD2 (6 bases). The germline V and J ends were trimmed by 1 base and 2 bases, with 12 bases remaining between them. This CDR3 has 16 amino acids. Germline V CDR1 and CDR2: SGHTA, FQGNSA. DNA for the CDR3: TGTGCCAGCAGCTTAGTGGGCGGGAATACCTACAATGAGCAGTTCTTC. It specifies CASSLVGGNTYNEQFF.

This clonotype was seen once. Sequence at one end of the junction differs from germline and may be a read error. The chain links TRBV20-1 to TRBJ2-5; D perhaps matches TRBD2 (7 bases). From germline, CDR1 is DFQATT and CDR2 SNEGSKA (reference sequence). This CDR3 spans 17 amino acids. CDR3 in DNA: TGCAGCGCTAGGGGGTATAGGGGGGGTCCCGGTAGAGAGACCCAGTACTTC. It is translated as CSARGYRGGPGRETQYF.

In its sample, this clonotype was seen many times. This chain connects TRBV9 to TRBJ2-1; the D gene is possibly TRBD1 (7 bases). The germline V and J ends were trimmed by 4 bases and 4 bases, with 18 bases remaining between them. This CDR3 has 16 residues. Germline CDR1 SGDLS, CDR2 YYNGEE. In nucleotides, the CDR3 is TGTGCCAGCAGCCTCACCGGAGGGGACAGTTACAATGAGCAGTTCTTC. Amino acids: CASSLTGGDSYNEQFF.

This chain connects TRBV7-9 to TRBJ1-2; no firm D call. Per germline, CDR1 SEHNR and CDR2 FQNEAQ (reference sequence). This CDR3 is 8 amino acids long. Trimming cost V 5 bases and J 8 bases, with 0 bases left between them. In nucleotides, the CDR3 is TGTGCCAGCAGCGGCTACACCTTC. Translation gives CASSGYTF.

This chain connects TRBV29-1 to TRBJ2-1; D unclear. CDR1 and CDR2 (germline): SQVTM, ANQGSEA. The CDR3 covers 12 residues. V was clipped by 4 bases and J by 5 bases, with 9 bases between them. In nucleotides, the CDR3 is TGCAGCGTTGCCCCCAGAAACAATGAGCAGTTCTTC. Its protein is CSVAPRNNEQFF.

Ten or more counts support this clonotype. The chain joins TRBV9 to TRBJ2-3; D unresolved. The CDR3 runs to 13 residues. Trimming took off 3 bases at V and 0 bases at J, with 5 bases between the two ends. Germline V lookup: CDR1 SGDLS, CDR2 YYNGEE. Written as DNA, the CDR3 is TGTGCCAGCAGCGCGCCTAGCACAGATACGCAGTATTTT. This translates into CASSAPSTDTQYF.